This T cell receptor beta chain was retrieved from a study of regulatory T cells in long-lasting Graves disease. CDR3 regions were amplified by Arm-PCR using iRepertoire HTBI primers to build TCR beta libraries. Each CDR3 protein is one row after TCRdb ran MiXCR on the multiplex PCR reads. The data contain 350,000 to 500,000 distinct CDR3 sequences, around 15% of them singletons. Many counts were recorded for this clonotype. Indicated time point: newly diagnosed GD, antithyroid drugs for less than 3 months. TCR sequences were obtained from RNA taken from PBMCs. In germline, CDR1 is LNHDA, CDR2 SQIVND (reference sequence). Trimming pared 4 bases from V and 1 base from J, leaving 16 bases between. The CDR3 runs to 16 residues. A further study also used this sample, focusing on T cells in Graves' hyperthyroidism and ophthalmopathy.

The chain employs TRBV19 and TRBJ1-1; D is perhaps TRBD1 (6 bases). The source material was peripheral blood mononuclear cells (PBMCs), sampled at new diagnosis, from a patient treated with antithyroid drugs. This clonotype was obtained from a woman aged 25-40 years with Graves disease. The CDR3 here is CASSTPRGGPNTEAFF. The CDR3 coding sequence is TGTGCCAGTAGTACCCCCCGGGGGGGGCCGAACACTGAAGCTTTCTTT. Complete variable domain (other parts from reference TRBV19 and TRBJ1-1): DGGITQSPKYLFRKEGQNVTLSCEQNLNHDAMYWYRQDPGQGLRLIYYSQIVNDFQKGDIAEGYSVSREKKESFPLTVTSAQKNPTAFYLCASSTPRGGPNTEAFFGQGTRLTVV.